This TCR beta chain was captured in a study of cytomegalovirus exposure and HLA in healthy donors. The CDR3 consists of 13 residues. Trimming stripped 3 bases from V and 9 bases from J, with 16 bases between. Germline V gene sequence: CDR1 SGHRS, CDR2 YFSETQ. Points from the study as a whole: Later on, an analysis showed TCR association rates differing by HLA locus, with DRB1 the most and HLA-C the fewest. One later analysis reportedly identified an Asian-associated ancestry cluster that showed fewer N-insertions than the roughly 620-donor mean.

For this clone: The antigen is unknown.

60 Vbeta and 13 Jbeta primers were used in PCR. The method was immunoSEQ multiplex PCR; TCRdb's version includes in-frame clones alone and lacks a portion of them. In the table there are approximately 290,000 clones, under 90% of which are singletons. The receptor comes from a girl aged 2 to 9 in good health and CMV-seronegative. The V and J genes are TRBV5-1 and TRBJ2-7; possibly TRBD2 for D (5 bases). Sequenced material: PBMCs. The CDR3 here is CASSSERGNRQYF. The DNA of the CDR3 is TGCGCCAGCAGCTCGGAAAGAGGGAATCGGCAGTACTTC. Full variable domain (missing parts from reference TRBV5-1 and TRBJ2-7): KAGVTQTPRYLIKTRGQQVTLSCSPISGHRSVSWYQQTPGQGLQFLFEYFSETQRNKGNFPGRFSGRQFSNSRSEMNVSTLELGDSALYLCASSSERGNRQYFGPGTRLTVT.